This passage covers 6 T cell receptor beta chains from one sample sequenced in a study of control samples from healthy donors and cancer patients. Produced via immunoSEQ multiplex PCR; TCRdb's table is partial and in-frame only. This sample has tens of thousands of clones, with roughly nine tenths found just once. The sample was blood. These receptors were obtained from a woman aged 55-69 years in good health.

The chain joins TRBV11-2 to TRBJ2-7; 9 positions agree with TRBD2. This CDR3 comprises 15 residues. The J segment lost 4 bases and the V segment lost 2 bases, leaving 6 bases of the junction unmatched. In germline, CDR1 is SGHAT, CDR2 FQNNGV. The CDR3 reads CASSLSSGGGYEQYF. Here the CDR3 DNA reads TGTGCCAGCAGCTTAAGTAGCGGGGGAGGATACGAGCAGTACTTC.

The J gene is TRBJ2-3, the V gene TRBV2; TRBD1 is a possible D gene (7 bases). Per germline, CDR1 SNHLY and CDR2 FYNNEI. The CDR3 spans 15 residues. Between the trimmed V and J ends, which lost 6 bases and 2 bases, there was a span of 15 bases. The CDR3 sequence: CASRGGQQVTDTQYF. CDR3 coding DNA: TGTGCCAGCAGGGGGGGACAGCAAGTCACAGATACGCAGTATTTT.

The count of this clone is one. The CDR3, as DNA: TGTGCCAGCAGCCAGGCGGGGGGGCCCAGAAATGAGCAGTTCTTC. Translation gives CASSQAGGPRNEQFF. This sequence joins TRBV3-1 (or the pseudogene TRBV3-2) and TRBJ2-1, with 9 bases identical to TRBD2. The CDR3 length is 15 residues. V was clipped by 3 bases and J by 7 bases; unmatched bases: 7. The germline gives CDR1 LGHDT, CDR2 YNNKEL (reference sequence).

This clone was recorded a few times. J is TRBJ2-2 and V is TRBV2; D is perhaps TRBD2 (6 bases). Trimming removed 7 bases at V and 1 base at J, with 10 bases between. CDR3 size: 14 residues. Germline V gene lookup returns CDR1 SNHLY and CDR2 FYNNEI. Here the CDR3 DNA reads TGTGCCAGCATGGCGGGGATGAACACCGGGGAGCTGTTTTTT. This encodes CASMAGMNTGELFF.

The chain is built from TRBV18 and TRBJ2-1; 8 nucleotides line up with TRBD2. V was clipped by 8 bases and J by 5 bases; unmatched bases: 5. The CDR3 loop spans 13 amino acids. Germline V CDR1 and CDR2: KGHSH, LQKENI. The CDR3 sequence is CASRGLGDNEQFF. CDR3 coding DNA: TGTGCCAGCCGGGGACTAGGGGACAATGAGCAGTTCTTC. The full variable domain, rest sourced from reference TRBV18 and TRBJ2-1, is NAGVMQNPRHLVRRRGQEARLRCSPMKGHSHVYWYRQLPEEGLKFMVYLQKENIIDESGMPKERFSAEFPKEGPSILRIQQVVRGDSAAYFCASRGLGDNEQFFGPGTRLTVL.

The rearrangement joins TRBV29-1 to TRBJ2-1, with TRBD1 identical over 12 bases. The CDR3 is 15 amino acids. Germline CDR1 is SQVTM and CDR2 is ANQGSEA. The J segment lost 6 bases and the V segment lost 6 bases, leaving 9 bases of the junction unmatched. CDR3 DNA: TGCAGCGTCACCGGGACAGGGGGCTGGAGCAATGAGCAGTTCTTC. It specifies CSVTGTGGWSNEQFF.